The 24 T cell receptor beta chains presented below share a single source sample, sequenced in a study of blood T cell repertoires in COVID-19. Measured with immunoSEQ multiplex PCR; TCRdb has only the in-frame clones, and not every one. The data contain roughly 170,000 clones, approximately 80% of them singletons. The sequenced sample consisted of peripheral blood. All receptors come from a human donor in a cohort sampled during active COVID-19.

The chain combines TRBV25-1 with TRBJ2-3; tentatively, D is TRBD2 (7 bases). CDR3 size: 14 residues. V shed 7 bases and J shed 1 base, with 12 bases lying between them. From germline, CDR1 is MGHDK and CDR2 SYGVNS. Here the CDR3 DNA reads TGTGCCAGCATCCGAGGGGGGGGCACAGATACGCAGTATTTT. Translating it yields CASIRGGGTDTQYF.

The gene calls are TRBV7-9 and TRBJ2-5; 10 nucleotides agree with TRBD1. Trimming removed 0 bases from V and 7 bases from J; junction bases left unmatched: 5. CDR1 and CDR2 (germline): SEHNR, FQNEAQ (reference sequence). The CDR3 has 15 residues. CDR3 sequence reads: CASSLAAGQGVTQYF. The CDR3 region has the DNA TGTGCCAGCAGCTTAGCGGCCGGACAGGGGGTGACCCAGTACTTC.

The chain carries TRBV10-3 and TRBJ2-6, with a tentative D call TRBD1 (5 bases). The CDR3 sequence is 15 residues long. Per germline, CDR1 ENHRY and CDR2 SYGVKD. Trimming stripped 3 bases from V and 3 bases from J, with 9 bases between. The chain's CDR3 is CAISDLGLGANVLTF. CDR3 DNA: TGTGCCATCAGTGACTTGGGGCTTGGGGCCAACGTCCTGACTTTC.

This clone was observed a few times. This sequence joins TRBV2 and TRBJ2-7; 10 nucleotides align to TRBD1. The CDR3 is 12 amino acids. V was pared by 8 bases and J by 3 bases, with 1 base of the junction left unmatched. Germline V CDR1 and CDR2: SNHLY, FYNNEI. The CDR3 bases are TGTGCCAGCTGGACAGGGGGCTACGAGCAGTACTTC. Translating it yields CASWTGGYEQYF.

CDR3 sequence (DNA): TGTGCCAGCAGCGACAGAGGGGGAGGGGACGAGCAGTACTTC. It specifies CASSDRGGGDEQYF. The V and J genes are TRBV11-1 and TRBJ2-7, with D possibly matching TRBD2 (7 bases). This CDR3 is built from 14 residues. CDR1 is SGHAT and CDR2 is FQDESV in the germline V gene (reference sequence). Deletions cut 5 bases from V and 5 bases from J, with 16 bases between.

The V and J genes are TRBV5-4 and TRBJ1-4, with a possible D match to TRBD1 (5 bases). CDR1 and CDR2 from the germline V gene are SGHNT and YYREEE (reference sequence). V gave up 0 bases and J gave up 8 bases, with 14 bases separating them. This CDR3 is built from 15 residues. Here the CDR3 DNA reads TGTGCCAGCAGCTTGGATGGAGGGGCTGGGGAAAAACTGTTTTTT. Translated: CASSLDGGAGEKLFF.

A single count supports this clone. The chain recombines TRBV30 with TRBJ1-4; D call uncertain. Trimming removed 4 bases from V and 4 bases from J, with 7 bases in between. The CDR3 is 12 residues long. The germline gives CDR1 GTSNPN, CDR2 SVGIG (reference sequence). The CDR3 sequence: CAWNSSNEKLFF. Written as DNA, the CDR3 is TGTGCCTGGAATTCCAGTAATGAAAAACTGTTTTTT.

The gene calls are TRBV19 and TRBJ2-1, with TRBD1 as a possible D gene (6 bases). Trimming shortened V by 1 base and J by 3 bases, and 13 bases separated the two germline ends. The germline gives CDR1 LNHDA, CDR2 SQIVND (reference sequence). The CDR3 totals 16 residues. The CDR3 loop reads CASSIAGGSFYNEQFF. The CDR3 nucleotides read TGTGCCAGTAGTATAGCTGGGGGCTCCTTCTACAATGAGCAGTTCTTC.

The V gene is TRBV27, the J gene TRBJ2-7; the match to TRBD2 covers 13 bases. The CDR3 totals 18 residues. Germline V gives CDR1 MNHEY, CDR2 SMNVEV (reference sequence). J lost 3 bases, V lost 5 bases, and 13 bases had no gene match. Written as DNA, the CDR3 is TGTGCCAGCAGTCGACTGTGGACTAGCGGGGGAATATTCTACGAGCAGTACTTC. This translates into CASSRLWTSGGIFYEQYF.

This rearrangement joins TRBV9 to TRBJ2-1, with TRBD2 matching 8 bases. Trimming removed 0 bases from V and 4 bases from J; junction bases left unmatched: 6. CDR1 SGDLS and CDR2 YYNGEE come from the germline V gene. This CDR3 spans 16 amino acids. DNA of the CDR3: TGTGCCAGCAGCGTAGTGTTAGCGGGATTATACAATGAGCAGTTCTTC. Protein product: CASSVVLAGLYNEQFF.

The genes are TRBV7-2 and TRBJ1-5, with 9 bases fitting TRBD1. The CDR3 has 15 residues. Germline V gives CDR1 SGHTA, CDR2 FQGNSA. The V gene end was trimmed by 2 bases and the J gene end by 5 bases; junction bases not matched to a gene: 4. The CDR3 DNA follows: TGTGCCAGCAGCTTAACAGGGGGCCGGGATCAGCCCCAGCATTTT. It is translated as CASSLTGGRDQPQHF.

The table lists this clone with a few counts. This chain joins TRBV19 and TRBJ1-2; TRBD1 agrees at 9 bases. This CDR3 has 17 residues. Germline V gene data show CDR1 as LNHDA and CDR2 as SQIVND (reference sequence). With 2 bases clipped from V and 7 bases from J, the junction kept 14 bases outside the gene matches. In DNA, the CDR3 is TGTGCCAGTAGTATATCGGGACAGGGCATTAGTACTGGTGGCTACACCTTC. Its translation: CASSISGQGISTGGYTF.

In this sample, this clone turned up once. This chain uses TRBV5-1 with TRBJ2-7; TRBD2 matches at 10 bases. There are 18 residues in the CDR3. V shed 1 base, J shed 4 bases, and the junction held 14 bases outside the gene matches. Germline CDR1 is SGHRS and CDR2 is YFSETQ. CDR3 sequence (DNA): TGCGCCAGCAGCTTGAAACTATATCTAGCGGGGGATGGTTACGAGCAGTACTTC. Amino acids: CASSLKLYLAGDGYEQYF. Filled out from reference TRBV5-1 and TRBJ2-7, the complete variable domain reads KAGVTQTPRYLIKTRGQQVTLSCSPISGHRSVSWYQQTPGQGLQFLFEYFSETQRNKGNFPGRFSGRQFSNSRSEMNVSTLELGDSALYLCASSLKLYLAGDGYEQYFGPGTRLTVT.

This clone has a single count. The chain links TRBV13 to TRBJ1-4; possible D gene TRBD1, 5 bases. Trimming took off 4 bases at V and 7 bases at J, with 19 bases between the two ends. Per germline, CDR1 PRHDT and CDR2 FYEKMQ (reference sequence). This CDR3 spans 16 amino acids. CDR3 bases: TGTGCCAGCAGCTCTGGGGGAGGAGGGGAGAGTGAAAAACTGTTTTTT. Encoded protein: CASSSGGGGESEKLFF.

V is TRBV3-1 (or the pseudogene TRBV3-2) and J is TRBJ2-7; TRBD2 might be the D (5 bases). The CDR3 runs 13 residues. Trimming took 3 bases from V and 6 from J, leaving 12 bases between them. From germline, CDR1 is LGHDT and CDR2 YNNKEL (reference sequence). This CDR3 is CASSHLKGGEQYF. Written as DNA, the CDR3 is TGTGCCAGCAGCCACCTAAAAGGAGGCGAGCAGTACTTC.

The chain uses TRBV6-6 and TRBJ1-5, with D maybe TRBD1 (6 bases). Germline V lookup: CDR1 MNHNY, CDR2 SVGAGI (reference sequence). CDR3 length: 14 amino acids. V was pared by 2 bases and J by 11 bases, with 16 bases between. CDR3 in amino acids: CASSYGDNSLAQHF. For the CDR3, the DNA is TGTGCCAGCAGTTACGGGGACAACAGCCTAGCCCAGCATTTT.

V gene TRBV10-3 combines with J gene TRBJ2-7, with unresolved D. V was trimmed by 4 bases and J by 0 bases, leaving 10 bases between them. Germline assignment: CDR1 ENHRY and CDR2 SYGVKD. This CDR3 has 14 amino acids. CDR3 loop: CAISAEFSSYEQYF. CDR3 coding DNA: TGTGCCATCAGTGCCGAGTTTAGCTCCTACGAGCAGTACTTC.

The V and J genes are TRBV6-1 and TRBJ1-2; D not resolved. CDR1 is MNHNS and CDR2 is SASEGT in the germline V gene. CDR3 length: 17 residues. The V and J ends lost 1 base and 3 bases respectively, with 18 bases between them. CDR3 bases: TGTGCCAGCAGTGAAGTCCGGGGTACGCGGTCGGACTATGGCTACACCTTC. Its protein product is CASSEVRGTRSDYGYTF.

J is TRBJ2-7 and V is TRBV4-2, with TRBD2 identical over 10 bases. V was pared by 3 bases and J by 3 bases, with 5 bases of the junction left unmatched. The CDR3 consists of 15 residues. Looked up from germline, CDR1 is LGHNA and CDR2 is YNFKEQ. CDR3 DNA: TGTGCCAGCAGCCAGCATAGCGGGGGGATCTACGAGCAGTACTTC. It specifies CASSQHSGGIYEQYF.

The genes are TRBV2 and TRBJ2-2; 8 nucleotides line up with TRBD2. The CDR3 consists of 15 residues. The V gene end was trimmed by 2 bases and the J gene end by 7 bases; junction bases not matched to a gene: 6. Germline CDR1 reads SNHLY; CDR2 reads FYNNEI. DNA of the CDR3: TGTGCCAGCAGTGAAAGGCGGGGGGAAATCGGGGAGCTGTTTTTT. This translates into CASSERRGEIGELFF.

The chain links TRBV5-1 to TRBJ1-1, with a tentative D call TRBD1 (6 bases). The CDR3 spans 15 residues. CDR1 SGHRS and CDR2 YFSETQ come from the germline V gene. Trimming shortened V by 2 bases and J by 4 bases, and 15 bases separated the two germline ends. The DNA for the CDR3 is TGCGCCAGCAGCTTAGGAGGACAGCCTTTCACTGAAGCTTTCTTT. Translation gives CASSLGGQPFTEAFF.

This rearrangement joins TRBV2 to TRBJ1-6; tentative D call: TRBD1 (6 bases). CDR3 length: 13 residues. Deletions cut 7 bases from V and 7 bases from J, with 11 bases between. Germline V CDR1 and CDR2: SNHLY, FYNNEI. In DNA form, the CDR3 reads TGTGCCAGCAACGACAGGCCAAATTCACCCCTCCACTTT. It encodes CASNDRPNSPLHF. Filled out from reference TRBV2 and TRBJ1-6, the complete variable domain reads EPEVTQTPSHQVTQMGQEVILRCVPISNHLYFYWYRQILGQKVEFLVSFYNNEISEKSEIFDDQFSVERPDGSNFTLKIRSTKLEDSAMYFCASNDRPNSPLHFGNGTRLTVT.

The V gene is TRBV5-1, the J gene TRBJ1-1; 8 nucleotides agree with TRBD1. Germline lookup yields CDR1 SGHRS and CDR2 YFSETQ. The CDR3 length is 14 residues. The J segment lost 5 bases and the V segment lost 0 bases, leaving 3 bases of the junction unmatched. The CDR3 nucleotides read TGCGCCAGCAGCTTGGGACAGGGGTTGACTGAAGCTTTCTTT. Its translation: CASSLGQGLTEAFF.

The chain's CDR3 is CASSRTLNTEAFF. The DNA for the CDR3 is TGCGCCAGCAGCCGAACTTTGAACACTGAAGCTTTCTTT. The chain links TRBV5-1 to TRBJ1-1; no definite D call. The CDR3 extends over 13 amino acids. Trimming left V 4 bases short and J 0 bases short, with 7 bases between. Germline V lookup: CDR1 SGHRS, CDR2 YFSETQ. Full variable domain (missing parts from reference TRBV5-1 and TRBJ1-1): KAGVTQTPRYLIKTRGQQVTLSCSPISGHRSVSWYQQTPGQGLQFLFEYFSETQRNKGNFPGRFSGRQFSNSRSEMNVSTLELGDSALYLCASSRTLNTEAFFGQGTRLTVV.